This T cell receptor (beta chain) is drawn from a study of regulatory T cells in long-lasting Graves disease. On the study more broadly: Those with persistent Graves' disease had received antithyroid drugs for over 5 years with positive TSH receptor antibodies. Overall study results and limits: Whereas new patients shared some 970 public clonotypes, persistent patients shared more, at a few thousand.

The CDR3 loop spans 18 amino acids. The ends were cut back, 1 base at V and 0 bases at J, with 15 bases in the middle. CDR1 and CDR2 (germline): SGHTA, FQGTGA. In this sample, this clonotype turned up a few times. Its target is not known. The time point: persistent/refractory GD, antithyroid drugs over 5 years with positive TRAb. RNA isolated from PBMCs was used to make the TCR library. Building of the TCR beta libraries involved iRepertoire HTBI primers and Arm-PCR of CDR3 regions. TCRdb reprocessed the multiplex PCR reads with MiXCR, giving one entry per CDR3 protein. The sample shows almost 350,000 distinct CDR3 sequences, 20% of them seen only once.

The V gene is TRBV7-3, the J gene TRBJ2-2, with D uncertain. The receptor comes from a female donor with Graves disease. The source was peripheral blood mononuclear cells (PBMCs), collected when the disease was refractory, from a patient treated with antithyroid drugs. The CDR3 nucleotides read TGTGCCAGCAGCTTAAGGGCCCAACAACCTCCGAACACCGGGGAGCTGTTTTTT. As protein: CASSLRAQQPPNTGELFF.